This T cell receptor (beta chain) was sequenced during a study of T-cell memory formation after mild COVID-19. General observations from the study: That cross-reactive memory joined was suggested by some responding clones appearing in pre-infection memory. Still unconfirmed is whether the second-wave clones peaking on day 37 recognized SARS-CoV-2. While clones contracting from day 15 to 85 were balanced between CD4 and CD8, later expanders leaned CD4+.

TCR alpha and TCR beta cDNA libraries with sample barcodes and UMIs came from 5'RACE using constant-segment primers. In TCRdb, the 5' RACE reads were re-called with MiXCR into one record per CDR3 protein. The sample comprises just under 350,000 distinct CDR3 sequences, 10% to 15% of which are singletons, and 20% to 25% rests with the top ten. As for this clonotype: Its antigen is unknown.

Germline loops: CDR1 SGHAT, CDR2 FQNNGV. V trimming: 6 bases; J trimming: 4 bases; junction bases outside the gene matches: 8. CDR3 size: 15 residues. The V call is TRBV11-2, the J call TRBJ2-3; TRBD1 matches at 9 bases. Input material: PBMCs or a T cell subset sorted from them (not recorded which). The TCR sequence derives from a man in his late teens or twenties who had mild COVID-19 (a few samples of this study predate the infection). Cell type and time point are not known. The CDR3 DNA sequence: TGTGCCAGCAGGTTCGGGACAGGGTTGTCAGATACGCAGTATTTT. Encoded protein: CASRFGTGLSDTQYF.